This T cell receptor beta chain was sequenced during a study of breast tumors, draining lymph nodes, adjacent tissues. Study-wide results and limits: Luminal-like breast cancer showed significantly greater tumor-nontumor repertoire similarity than basal-like breast cancer did. Data only fit, rather than demonstrated, lymph node origin of most tumor T cells. Tumor repertoires ranked between lymph nodes and nontumor tissue in diversity, with V and J gene preferences.

This clonotype was counted between two and nine times. Its antigen remains unknown. CDR1 and CDR2 (germline): MNHEY, SVGEGT. V lost 3 bases to trimming and J lost 0 bases, with 11 bases between them. CDR3 length: 16 residues. The lymph nodes were axillary draining lymph nodes from breast cancer patients. TCRdb independently ran MiXCR on the multiplex PCR reads; one entry per CDR3 protein. The repertoire has some 100,000 distinct CDR3 sequences, around 21% of them found once; the top ten carry more than 0.9%. V usage is TRBV6-2 or TRBV6-3 and J usage is TRBJ1-4; the D is unclear. The origin of this receptor is a female donor with breast cancer. Some clones in this sample may be carry-over from other donors' samples. The material sequenced was axillary lymph node tissue. CDR3 sequence (DNA): TGTGCCAGCAGTTATGCGGGGTCCGCAACTAATGAAAAACTGTTTTTT. It yields the protein CASSYAGSATNEKLFF.